This T cell receptor (beta chain) was recovered during a study of cytomegalovirus exposure and HLA in healthy donors. It was with 60 Vbeta and 13 Jbeta primers that the PCR ran. The method was immunoSEQ multiplex PCR; TCRdb's version includes in-frame clones alone and lacks a portion of them. The sample contains approximately 92,000 clones, just under 70% of which appear only once. The CDR3 has 15 amino acids. Trimming at V came to 5 bases and at J to 9 bases, leaving 8 bases not matched to a gene. Germline V gene lookup returns CDR1 MNHNS and CDR2 SASEGT. Whole-study results and caveats: TCR beta sequences reportedly predicted the HLA-A and HLA-B alleles of most subjects accurately. In an earlier analysis, productive rearrangement rates for most beta V segments clustered near 87% or 30%.

This clone was seen a handful of times. The antigen is unknown. The V and J genes are TRBV6-1 and TRBJ2-1; 12 positions agree with TRBD2. Sequenced input: PBMCs. This receptor was taken from a man over 45 in good health and CMV-seronegative. CDR3 sequence (DNA): TGTGCCAGCAGTACACTAGCGGGAGGTCCTACTGAGCAGTTCTTC. Amino acid sequence: CASSTLAGGPTEQFF.